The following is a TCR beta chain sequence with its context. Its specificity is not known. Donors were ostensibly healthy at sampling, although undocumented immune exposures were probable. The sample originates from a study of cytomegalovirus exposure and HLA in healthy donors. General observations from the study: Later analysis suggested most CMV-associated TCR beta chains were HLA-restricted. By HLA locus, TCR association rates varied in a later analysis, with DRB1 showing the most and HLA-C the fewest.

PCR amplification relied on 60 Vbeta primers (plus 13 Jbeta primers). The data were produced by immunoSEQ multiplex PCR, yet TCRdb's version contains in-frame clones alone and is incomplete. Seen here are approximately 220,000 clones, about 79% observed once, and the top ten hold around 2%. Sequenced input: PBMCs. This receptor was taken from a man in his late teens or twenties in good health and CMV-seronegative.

CDR3 amino acids: CASSPGLAGTDTQYF. The CDR3 nucleotides read TGTGCCAGCAGTCCGGGACTAGCGGGAACAGATACGCAGTATTTT. V usage is TRBV6-5 and J usage is TRBJ2-3; 13 bases map to TRBD2. Germline loops: CDR1 MNHEY, CDR2 SVGAGI. The CDR3 loop spans 15 amino acids. V shed 5 bases and J 3 bases; nucleotides not matched to a gene: 2.